This T cell receptor (beta chain) was recovered during a study of response to subunit inactivated influenza vaccine. General study points: Few additional T cells are recruited per seasonal influenza vaccination, authors suggested.

Using its own MiXCR run on the RT-PCR reads, TCRdb lists one record per CDR3 protein. The sample lists 550,000 to 800,000 distinct CDR3 sequences, approximately 15% occurring once. About this clonotype itself: The antigen is unknown.

With 7 bases removed from V and 1 base from J, the gap between germline ends came to 14 bases. The germline gives CDR1 MDHEN, CDR2 SYDVKM. The CDR3 is made up of 15 amino acids. The source of this sequence is a man aged 45-65 years who received an inactivated influenza vaccine. Specimen: PBMCs from blood, collected 11 to 12 days after vaccination. The chain employs TRBV28 and TRBJ1-5; D not resolved. CDR3 in DNA: TGTGCCAGCACCTTGGGTCTCCAAAGCAATCAGCCCCAGCATTTT. Encoded protein: CASTLGLQSNQPQHF.